This T cell receptor (beta chain) was profiled in a study of T cell changes during pregnancy in multiple sclerosis. Germline lookup yields CDR1 MNHNS and CDR2 SASEGT. The V segment lost 7 bases and the J segment 2 bases; nucleotides outside the gene matches: 7. The CDR3 consists of 14 residues. Using immunoSEQ multiplex PCR, the repertoire was profiled, and TCRdb retains in-frame clones only, with some absent. The sample includes over 65,000 clones, roughly nine tenths of them seen just once. The specimen was peripheral blood, collected in the second trimester of pregnancy. The V call is TRBV6-1, the J call TRBJ2-7; 8 positions agree with TRBD2. The origin of this receptor is a female donor with multiple sclerosis, enrolled in a pregnancy study. This CDR3 is CASTLRRGAYEQYF. The CDR3 nucleotides are TGTGCCAGCACTCTAAGGCGGGGGGCCTACGAGCAGTACTTC.